This entry lists 20 T cell receptor beta chains sequenced from one sample in a study of blood T cell repertoires in COVID-19. Repertoires were generated with immunoSEQ multiplex PCR, while TCRdb's copy carries only in-frame clones and drops some. The data hold a few hundred thousand clones, with around 86% observed a single time. Sample: peripheral blood. These receptors came from a woman in her thirties or forties who had recovered from COVID-19.

This chain joins TRBV7-3 and TRBJ2-3, with D hard to call. This CDR3 has 13 residues. Germline V CDR1 and CDR2: SGHTA, FQGTGA. V was pared by 5 bases and J by 7 bases, with 13 bases between. CDR3 sequence reads: CASSPTLVHTQYF. In nucleotides, the CDR3 is TGTGCCAGCAGCCCAACCTTAGTCCATACGCAGTATTTT.

This chain uses TRBV3-1 (or the pseudogene TRBV3-2) with TRBJ2-4; 8 nucleotides match TRBD2. The CDR3 totals 18 residues. Losses at the gene ends were 0 bases for V and 4 bases for J; bases not matched to a gene: 11. CDR1 and CDR2 from the germline V gene are LGHDT and YNNKEL (reference sequence). The CDR3 loop reads CASSQDLRTSGEKNIQYF. CDR3 in DNA: TGTGCCAGCAGCCAAGATCTACGAACTAGCGGAGAGAAAAACATTCAGTACTTC.

The chain recombines TRBV5-4 with TRBJ1-2; TRBD1 aligns across 7 bases. J gave up 4 bases and V 0 bases, and 6 bases lay outside the gene matches. The CDR3 loop spans 15 amino acids. Germline values: CDR1 SGHNT, CDR2 YYREEE (reference sequence). CDR3 DNA: TGTGCCAGCAGCTTGGGAGGGGGACAGTCCTATGGCTACACCTTC. This translates into CASSLGGGQSYGYTF.

This chain links TRBV4-1 with TRBJ2-6; tentatively, D is TRBD1 (5 bases). Germline V gene data show CDR1 as MGHRA and CDR2 as YSYEKL. Trimming removed 1 base from V and 2 bases from J, with 9 bases in between. The CDR3 is made up of 16 amino acids. The CDR3 reads CASSQGGEAGANVLTF. The CDR3 DNA sequence: TGCGCCAGCAGCCAAGGGGGCGAAGCTGGGGCCAACGTCCTGACTTTC.

This clone was found once. The chain uses TRBV28 and TRBJ2-7, with D maybe TRBD2 (5 bases). The V gene's germline CDR1 is MDHEN and CDR2 SYDVKM. V gave up 5 bases and J gave up 7 bases, with 12 bases separating them. The CDR3 consists of 12 residues. The DNA for the CDR3 is TGTGCCAGCAGTCAGAGGGCCGTGGAGCAGTACTTC. It specifies CASSQRAVEQYF.

The chain is built from TRBV30 and TRBJ1-2, with TRBD1 matching 10 bases. Trimming removed 7 bases from V and 4 bases from J; junction bases left unmatched: 6. In germline, CDR1 is GTSNPN, CDR2 SVGIG (reference sequence). This CDR3 is 13 amino acids long. CDR3: CALRQGAGYGYTF. In nucleotides, the CDR3 is TGTGCCTTACGACAGGGGGCGGGCTATGGCTACACCTTC.

V and J are TRBV7-8 and TRBJ2-7; a weak D match, TRBD1 (6 bases). Trimming pared 6 bases from V and 7 bases from J, leaving 22 bases between. The germline V gene has CDR1 SGHVS and CDR2 FQNEAQ. The CDR3 covers 15 residues. CDR3 in DNA: TGTGCCAGCAGTACCCACAGGGTCTACCCTCGAGAGCAGTACTTC. Translating gives CASSTHRVYPREQYF.

This rearrangement joins TRBV3-1 (or the pseudogene TRBV3-2) to TRBJ2-7, with D unresolved. Germline CDR1 reads LGHDT; CDR2 reads YNNKEL (reference sequence). The CDR3 loop spans 15 amino acids. V lost 4 bases, J lost 0 bases, and 13 bases lay in between. CDR3 nucleotide sequence: TGTGCCAGCAGCCGGATGGCGGCGAGCTCCTACGAGCAGTACTTC. Translated: CASSRMAASSYEQYF.

The J gene is TRBJ1-1, the V gene TRBV6-5; D is possibly TRBD1 (5 bases). Germline values: CDR1 MNHEY, CDR2 SVGAGI. The V gene lost 4 bases and the J gene lost 2 bases, with 8 bases spanning the gap. The CDR3 runs to 13 residues. CDR3 region: CASSSGLNTEAFF. The CDR3 DNA follows: TGTGCCAGCAGTTCGGGACTAAACACTGAAGCTTTCTTT.

This chain uses TRBV2 with TRBJ2-4; no firm D call. This CDR3 comprises 14 residues. Trimming stripped 8 bases from V and 0 bases from J, with 11 bases between. The germline gives CDR1 SNHLY, CDR2 FYNNEI. The CDR3 DNA reads as TGTGCCAGCCTGAGAACTCTAGCCAAAAACATTCAGTACTTC. Protein: CASLRTLAKNIQYF.

The chain has TRBV6-6 and TRBJ1-1; D perhaps matches TRBD1 (6 bases). The CDR3 contains 14 residues. Germline V gene lookup returns CDR1 MNHNY and CDR2 SVGAGI (reference sequence). Between the trimmed V and J ends, which lost 2 bases and 10 bases, there was a span of 17 bases. CDR3 DNA: TGTGCCAGCAGTTACGGGGAAGGGGGGGAAGGAGCTTTCTTT. Amino acid sequence: CASSYGEGGEGAFF.

V gene TRBV6-1 combines with J gene TRBJ2-7, with 10 bases identical to TRBD2. V shed 4 bases and J 6 bases; nucleotides not matched to a gene: 12. Germline V gene sequence: CDR1 MNHNS, CDR2 SASEGT. This CDR3 is 16 amino acids long. The CDR3 nucleotides read TGTGCCAGCAGTGGAGCGGGAGGGCAACCTAACGGCGAGCAGTACTTC. Protein: CASSGAGGQPNGEQYF.

The rearrangement links TRBV7-9 to TRBJ2-1; D is ambiguous. Germline lookup yields CDR1 SEHNR and CDR2 FQNEAQ (reference sequence). Trimming left V 0 bases short and J 8 bases short, with 20 bases between. The CDR3 runs 17 residues. The CDR3 sequence is CASSLASWSELQDEQFF. The CDR3 region has the DNA TGTGCCAGCAGCTTAGCATCTTGGAGCGAATTACAAGATGAGCAGTTCTTC.

This sequence joins TRBV11-3 and TRBJ2-7; the D gene is possibly TRBD2 (6 bases). CDR1 and CDR2 (germline): SGHNT, YENEEA. CDR3 size: 15 residues. The ends were cut back, 0 bases at V and 5 bases at J, with 14 bases in the middle. The CDR3 is CASSLEFGGRDEQYF. In DNA, the CDR3 is TGTGCCAGCAGCTTAGAATTCGGAGGGCGGGACGAGCAGTACTTC.

This clone showed up just once. The chain joins TRBV28 to TRBJ2-5; no clear D gene. This CDR3 has 13 residues. V was trimmed by 5 bases and J by 2 bases, leaving 9 bases between them. The V gene's germline CDR1 is MDHEN and CDR2 SYDVKM. The CDR3 nucleotides read TGTGCCAGCAGTGTTGGGCAACAAGAGACCCAGTACTTC. As protein: CASSVGQQETQYF.

The rearrangement uses TRBV3-1 (or the pseudogene TRBV3-2) and TRBJ1-5; 8 bases map to TRBD1. V lost 0 bases and J lost 3; bases outside the gene matches: 16. CDR1 is LGHDT and CDR2 is YNNKEL in the germline V gene (reference sequence). CDR3 size: 20 residues. The CDR3 region has the DNA TGTGCCAGCAGCCAAGATGGACAGGGCTTCTTCTTTAGCTACAATCAGCCCCAGCATTTT. Its translation: CASSQDGQGFFFSYNQPQHF.

The rearrangement uses TRBV12-3 or TRBV12-4 and TRBJ1-3; 8 nucleotides line up with TRBD1. V shed 8 bases and J 4 bases; nucleotides not matched to a gene: 1. The CDR3 has 12 residues. This CDR3 is CASGQGGNTIYF. In DNA form, the CDR3 reads TGTGCCAGCGGACAGGGAGGAAACACCATATATTTT.

CDR3 residues: CASSGGQGAREQYF. The CDR3 DNA reads as TGTGCCAGCAGCGGGGGACAGGGGGCGAGGGAGCAGTACTTC. The chain is built from TRBV7-3 and TRBJ2-7, with 12 bases fitting TRBD1. The CDR3 runs to 14 residues. Germline CDR1 is SGHTA and CDR2 is FQGTGA. Germline trimming cut 5 bases from V and 7 bases from J; bases unmatched to any gene: 6.

This chain links TRBV12-3 or TRBV12-4 with TRBJ2-7; 10 nucleotides line up with TRBD1. V lost 5 bases, J lost 11 bases, and 9 bases stayed unmatched. The CDR3 loop spans 13 amino acids. The CDR3 DNA reads TGTGCCAGCAGTCGCGGACAGGGGGATTCTAAGTACTTC. Its protein product is CASSRGQGDSKYF.

The chain has TRBV4-1 and TRBJ1-2; 8 bases align to TRBD1. The CDR3 has 15 residues. CDR1 MGHRA and CDR2 YSYEKL come from the germline V gene. V lost 1 base and J lost 8; bases outside the gene matches: 9. CDR3 DNA sequence: TGCGCCAGCAGCCAAGGGTGGCAGGGGGCACGAGGCTACACCTTC. This encodes CASSQGWQGARGYTF.